Following are 19 T cell receptor beta chains from one sample sequenced in a study of Ad26.COV2.S vaccination and SARS-CoV-2 variants. This sample's treatment: 15 to 20 received Ad26.COV2.S at low or high dose, single or two shots; about 5 received placebo; per-sample allocation not given. Day 63 after the first vaccine or placebo injection was the time point for sampling. Measured with immunoSEQ multiplex PCR; TCRdb has only the in-frame clones, and not every one. Of hundreds of thousands of clones listed, 80% to 90% were seen once; the top ten hold around 7.4%. The material was peripheral blood, obtained in a trial of Ad26.COV2.S vaccine versus placebo. These receptors were taken from a person between 18 and 65 years old who received the Ad26.COV2.S COVID-19 vaccine or a placebo.

The CDR3 DNA follows: TGTGCCTGGAGTGTAAGGCAGAACACTGAAGCTTTCTTT. Translation gives CAWSVRQNTEAFF. V usage is TRBV30 and J usage is TRBJ1-1; D ambiguous. The CDR3 is 13 amino acids. Trimming removed 0 bases from V and 1 base from J, with 6 bases in between. CDR1 and CDR2 from the germline V gene are GTSNPN and SVGIG (reference sequence).

This chain connects TRBV6-5 to TRBJ2-2, with 9 bases identical to TRBD2. V gave up 5 bases and J gave up 3 bases; unmatched junction bases: 4. Looked up from germline, CDR1 is MNHEY and CDR2 is SVGAGI. This CDR3 spans 15 amino acids. CDR3: CASSKTSGDTGELFF. CDR3 in DNA: TGTGCCAGCAGTAAGACTAGCGGAGACACCGGGGAGCTGTTTTTT.

The chain employs TRBV7-9 and TRBJ2-7, with D unresolved. The CDR3 covers 11 residues. Germline V gene data show CDR1 as SEHNR and CDR2 as FQNEAQ (reference sequence). Deletions cut 5 bases from V and 2 bases from J, with 4 bases between. The CDR3 DNA is TGTGCCAGCAGCATTACCTACGAGCAGTACTTC. It yields the protein CASSITYEQYF.

The genes are TRBV7-9 and TRBJ1-2, with a possible D match to TRBD1 (5 bases). V was shortened by 5 bases and J by 8 bases, with 18 bases between the two germline ends. From germline, CDR1 is SEHNR and CDR2 FQNEAQ (reference sequence). The CDR3 spans 14 residues. DNA of the CDR3: TGTGCCAGCAGCCCCAAAATCAGTCCAGGGGGCTACACCTTC. This sequence encodes CASSPKISPGGYTF.

CDR3 nucleotides: TGCAGCGCCAAGGGACTAGCGGCCCATCGGACAGATACGCAGTATTTT. As protein: CSAKGLAAHRTDTQYF. This chain uses TRBV29-1 with TRBJ2-3, with TRBD2 identical over 11 bases. There are 16 residues in the CDR3. J lost 3 bases, V lost 7 bases, and 12 bases had no gene match. The germline V gene has CDR1 SQVTM and CDR2 ANQGSEA.

The J gene is TRBJ2-3, the V gene TRBV9; no clear D gene. The V end was cut by 4 bases, the J end by 2 bases, with 5 bases between. The CDR3 extends over 12 amino acids. Germline V gives CDR1 SGDLS, CDR2 YYNGEE. The CDR3 loop is CASSSLTDTQYF. DNA for the CDR3: TGTGCCAGCAGCTCGCTCACAGATACGCAGTATTTT.

The chain links TRBV6-5 to TRBJ2-7; 12 positions agree with TRBD2. The CDR3 length is 15 residues. Trimming took 4 bases from V and 3 from J; bases not matched to a gene: 4. The germline V gene encodes CDR1 MNHEY and CDR2 SVGAGI. CDR3 DNA: TGTGCCAGCAGTTCGACTAGCGGGAGTCTCTACGAGCAGTACTTC. Amino acid sequence: CASSSTSGSLYEQYF.

The chain uses TRBV18 and TRBJ2-2, with D possibly being TRBD1 (5 bases). V was pared by 3 bases and J by 3 bases, with 11 bases between. The CDR3 has 15 residues. CDR1 and CDR2 from the germline V gene are KGHSH and LQKENI. The CDR3 loop reads CASSPGGQHTGELFF. CDR3 bases: TGTGCCAGCTCACCCGGCGGACAACACACCGGGGAGCTGTTTTTT.

The CDR3 DNA is TGCGCCAGCAGCGATCCGGGGTCTAACTATGGCTACACCTTC. Its protein is CASSDPGSNYGYTF. The V gene is TRBV5-1, the J gene TRBJ1-2; D not certain. The CDR3 is made up of 14 amino acids. Trimming shortened V by 4 bases and J by 0 bases, and 10 bases separated the two germline ends. Germline V lookup: CDR1 SGHRS, CDR2 YFSETQ.

This sequence joins TRBV7-2 and TRBJ2-7; possibly TRBD2 for D (6 bases). V lost 8 bases to trimming and J lost 0 bases, with 14 bases between them. The CDR3 runs 14 residues. Germline CDR1 and CDR2: SGHTA and FQGNSA. Here the CDR3 DNA reads TGTGCCAGCCGAGTAGCGGCTAGCTCCTACGAGCAGTACTTC. Translation gives CASRVAASSYEQYF. Full variable domain (rest looked up from reference TRBV7-2 and TRBJ2-7): GAGVSQSPSNKVTEKGKDVELRCDPISGHTALYWYRQSLGQGLEFLIYFQGNSAPDKSGLPSDRFSAERTGGSVSTLTIQRTQQEDSAVYLCASRVAASSYEQYFGPGTRLTVT.

The chain uses TRBV6-4 and TRBJ1-5; D is undetermined. The CDR3 sequence is 10 residues long. CDR1 is MRHNA and CDR2 is SNTAGT in the germline V gene. V was trimmed by 10 bases and J by 7 bases, leaving 8 bases between them. The CDR3 here is CATLDQPQHF. CDR3 DNA: TGTGCCACCTTGGACCAGCCCCAGCATTTT.

Concerning this clone: The junction shows a germline mismatch at one end, possibly a read error. The rearrangement uses TRBV5-1 and TRBJ2-6; D might be TRBD1 (5 bases). Germline CDR1 is SGHRS and CDR2 is YFSETQ. The CDR3 has 16 residues. The CDR3 DNA reads TGCGCCAGCAGTTTGGACATTGGTAACGGGGCCAACGTCCTGACTTTC. Its protein is CASSLDIGNGANVLTF.

The chain combines TRBV9 with TRBJ1-2; 7 nucleotides match TRBD1. Per germline, CDR1 SGDLS and CDR2 YYNGEE. This CDR3 is 15 amino acids long. With V trimmed by 3 bases and J by 2 bases, 7 bases remained unmatched. Here the CDR3 DNA reads TGTGCCAGCAGCGCACGGACAGGAACGAACTATGGCTACACCTTC. It translates to CASSARTGTNYGYTF.

The V and J genes are TRBV3-1 (or the pseudogene TRBV3-2) and TRBJ2-7; no firm D call. Germline CDR1 reads LGHDT; CDR2 reads YNNKEL (reference sequence). The CDR3 has 12 residues. Trimming cost V 0 bases and J 2 bases, with 2 bases left between them. This chain's CDR3 is CASSQEAYEQYF. For the CDR3, the DNA is TGTGCCAGCAGCCAAGAAGCCTACGAGCAGTACTTC.

The rearrangement links TRBV27 to TRBJ1-2; D may be TRBD1 (6 bases). Germline CDR1 MNHEY, CDR2 SMNVEV (reference sequence). V gave up 0 bases and J gave up 7 bases, with 12 bases separating them. This CDR3 is 14 amino acids long. The CDR3 nucleotides read TGTGCCAGCAGTTTATCCCCTACAGGGAGTGGCTACACCTTC. Its protein is CASSLSPTGSGYTF.

The chain links TRBV6-5 to TRBJ2-7, with 8 bases matching TRBD1. V lost 4 bases to trimming and J lost 2 bases; unmatched junction nucleotides: 4. Germline CDR1 MNHEY, CDR2 SVGAGI. The CDR3 runs to 14 residues. CDR3 DNA sequence: TGTGCCAGCAGTTCGTGGACAGGGCCCTACGAGCAGTACTTC. Translating gives CASSSWTGPYEQYF.

This clone is a singleton in its sample. The chain joins TRBV11-3 to TRBJ2-5; no clear D. Trimming cost V 2 bases and J 2 bases, with 12 bases left between them. Germline lookup yields CDR1 SGHNT and CDR2 YENEEA. The CDR3 has 15 amino acids. In DNA form, the CDR3 reads TGTGCCAGCAGCTTACGCAGGAGCCCACAAGAGACCCAGTACTTC. It encodes CASSLRRSPQETQYF.

The chain uses TRBV5-4 and TRBJ2-7, with a weak D call TRBD2 (6 bases). CDR3 length: 16 residues. Trimming took 6 bases from V and 2 from J, leaving 21 bases between them. Germline loops: CDR1 SGHNT, CDR2 YYREEE (reference sequence). The CDR3 reads CASTSPTGEGTYEQYF. The DNA of the CDR3 is TGTGCCAGCACTTCCCCCACGGGAGAGGGGACCTACGAGCAGTACTTC.

The rearrangement links TRBV9 to TRBJ2-1; perhaps D is TRBD1 or TRBD2 (6 bases each). This CDR3 has 15 residues. Trimming left V 0 bases short and J 4 bases short, with 11 bases between. Per the germline V gene, CDR1 is SGDLS and CDR2 is YYNGEE. CDR3: CASSVAGAPYNEQFF. The CDR3 DNA reads as TGTGCCAGCAGCGTAGCGGGGGCCCCGTACAATGAGCAGTTCTTC.